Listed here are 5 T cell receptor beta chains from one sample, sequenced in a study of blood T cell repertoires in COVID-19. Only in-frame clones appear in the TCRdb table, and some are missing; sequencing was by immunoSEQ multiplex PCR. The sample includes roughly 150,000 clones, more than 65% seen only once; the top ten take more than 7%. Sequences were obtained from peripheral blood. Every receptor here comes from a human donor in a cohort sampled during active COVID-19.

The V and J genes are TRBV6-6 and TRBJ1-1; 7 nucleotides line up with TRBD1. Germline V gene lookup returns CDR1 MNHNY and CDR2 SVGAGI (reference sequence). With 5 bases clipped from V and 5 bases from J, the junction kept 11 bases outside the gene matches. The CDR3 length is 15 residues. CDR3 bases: TGTGCCAGCAGTCCCCCCCGGGACAGTTCTACTGAAGCTTTCTTT. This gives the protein CASSPPRDSSTEAFF.

This CDR3 is CASSRDGYYEQYF. The CDR3 nucleotides are TGTGCCAGCAGTCGTGACGGGTACTACGAGCAGTACTTC. The chain joins TRBV12-3 or TRBV12-4 to TRBJ2-7; the D is unclear. V was clipped by 5 bases and J by 3 bases, with 11 bases between them. The CDR3 has 13 residues.

The chain's CDR3 is CASSHAGGTAGYTF. In nucleotides, the CDR3 is TGCGCCAGCAGTCACGCAGGGGGGACGGCTGGCTACACCTTC. The chain recombines TRBV23-1 with TRBJ1-2, with 7 bases fitting TRBD1. TRBV23-1 carries the ORF label, with uncertain function. The length of the CDR3 is 14 residues. V was pared by 3 bases and J by 7 bases, with 8 bases of the junction left unmatched.

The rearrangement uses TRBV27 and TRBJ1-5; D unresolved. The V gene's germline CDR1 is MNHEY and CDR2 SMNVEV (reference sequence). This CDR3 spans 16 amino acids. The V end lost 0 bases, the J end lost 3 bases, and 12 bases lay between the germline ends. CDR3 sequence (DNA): TGTGCCAGCAGTTTATCTTTTGCGCAATCCAATCAGCCCCAGCATTTT. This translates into CASSLSFAQSNQPQHF.

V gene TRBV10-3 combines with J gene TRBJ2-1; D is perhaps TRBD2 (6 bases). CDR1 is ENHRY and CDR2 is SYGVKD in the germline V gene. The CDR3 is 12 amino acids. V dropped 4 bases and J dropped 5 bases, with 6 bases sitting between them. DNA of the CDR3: TGTGCCATCAGTGGGAGGGACAATGAGCAGTTCTTC. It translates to CAISGRDNEQFF.